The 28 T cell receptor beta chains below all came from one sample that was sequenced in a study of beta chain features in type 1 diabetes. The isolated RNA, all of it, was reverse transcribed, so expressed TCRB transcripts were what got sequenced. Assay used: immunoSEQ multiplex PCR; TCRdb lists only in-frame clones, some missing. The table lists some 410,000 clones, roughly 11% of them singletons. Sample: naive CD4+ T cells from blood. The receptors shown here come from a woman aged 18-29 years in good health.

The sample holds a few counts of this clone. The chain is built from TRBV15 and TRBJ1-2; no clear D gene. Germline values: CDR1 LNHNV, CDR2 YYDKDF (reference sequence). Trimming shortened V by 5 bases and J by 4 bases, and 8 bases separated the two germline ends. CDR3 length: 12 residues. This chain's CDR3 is CATSDNSYGYTF. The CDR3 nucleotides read TGTGCCACCAGCGACAACTCCTATGGCTACACCTTC.

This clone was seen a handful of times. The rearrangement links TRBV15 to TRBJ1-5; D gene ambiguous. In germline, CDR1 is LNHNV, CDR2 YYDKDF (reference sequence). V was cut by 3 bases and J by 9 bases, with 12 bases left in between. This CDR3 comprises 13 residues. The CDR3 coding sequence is TGTGCCACCAGCAGTTTTAACAGTGTGCCCCAGCATTTT. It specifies CATSSFNSVPQHF.

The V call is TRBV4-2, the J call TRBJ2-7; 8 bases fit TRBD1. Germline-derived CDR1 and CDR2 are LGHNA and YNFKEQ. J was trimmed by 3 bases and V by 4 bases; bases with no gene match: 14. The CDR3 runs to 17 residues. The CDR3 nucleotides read TGTGCCAGCAGCCTTAGATCAGGGGGCGCAGGGAACTACGAGCAGTACTTC. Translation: CASSLRSGGAGNYEQYF.

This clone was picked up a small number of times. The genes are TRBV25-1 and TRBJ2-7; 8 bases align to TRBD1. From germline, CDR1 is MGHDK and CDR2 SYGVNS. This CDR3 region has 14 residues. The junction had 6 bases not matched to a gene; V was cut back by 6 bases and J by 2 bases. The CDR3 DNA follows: TGTGCCAGCAGGGGAATGGACAGGGCCTACGAGCAGTACGTC. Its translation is CASRGMDRAYEQYV.

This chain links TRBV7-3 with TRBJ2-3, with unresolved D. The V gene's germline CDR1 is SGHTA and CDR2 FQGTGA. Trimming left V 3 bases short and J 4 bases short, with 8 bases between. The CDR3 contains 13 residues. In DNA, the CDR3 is TGTGCCAGCAGCTTTTCCGAGGCAGATACGCAGTATTTT. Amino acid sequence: CASSFSEADTQYF.

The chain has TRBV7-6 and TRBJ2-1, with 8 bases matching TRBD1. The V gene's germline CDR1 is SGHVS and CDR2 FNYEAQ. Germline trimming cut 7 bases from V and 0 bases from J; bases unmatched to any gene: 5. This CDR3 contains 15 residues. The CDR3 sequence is CASTNRGSSYNEQFF. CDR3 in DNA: TGTGCCAGCACTAACAGGGGGAGCTCCTACAATGAGCAGTTCTTC.

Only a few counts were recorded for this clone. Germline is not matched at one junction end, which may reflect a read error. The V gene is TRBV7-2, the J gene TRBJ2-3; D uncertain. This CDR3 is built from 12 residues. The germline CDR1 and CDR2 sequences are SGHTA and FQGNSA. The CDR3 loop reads CASSPHIDAQYF. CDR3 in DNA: TGTGCCAGCAGTCCCCACATAGATGCGCAGTATTTT. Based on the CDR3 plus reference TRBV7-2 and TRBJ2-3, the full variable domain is GAGVSQSPSNKVTEKGKDVELRCDPISGHTALYWYRQSLGQGLEFLIYFQGNSAPDKSGLPSDRFSAERTGGSVSTLTIQRTQQEDSAVYLCASSPHIDAQYFGPGTRLTVL.

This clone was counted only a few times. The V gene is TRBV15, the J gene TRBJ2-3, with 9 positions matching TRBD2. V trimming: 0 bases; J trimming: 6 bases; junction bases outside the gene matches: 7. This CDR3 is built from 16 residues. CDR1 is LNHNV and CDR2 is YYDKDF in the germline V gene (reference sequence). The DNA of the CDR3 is TGTGCCACCAGCAGAGATTGGGGACTAGCTGGTGATACGCAGTATTTT. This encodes CATSRDWGLAGDTQYF. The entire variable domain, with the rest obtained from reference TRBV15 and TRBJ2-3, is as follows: DAMVIQNPRYQVTQFGKPVTLSCSQTLNHNVMYWYQQKSSQAPKLLFHYYDKDFNNEADTPDNFQSRRPNTSFCFLDIRSPGLGDTAMYLCATSRDWGLAGDTQYFGPGTRLTVL.

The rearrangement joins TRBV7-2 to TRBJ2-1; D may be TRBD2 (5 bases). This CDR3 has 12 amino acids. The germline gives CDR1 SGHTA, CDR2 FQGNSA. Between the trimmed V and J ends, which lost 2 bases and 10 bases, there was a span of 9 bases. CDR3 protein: CASSLYGGEQFF. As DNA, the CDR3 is TGTGCCAGCAGCTTATATGGCGGGGAGCAGTTCTTC.

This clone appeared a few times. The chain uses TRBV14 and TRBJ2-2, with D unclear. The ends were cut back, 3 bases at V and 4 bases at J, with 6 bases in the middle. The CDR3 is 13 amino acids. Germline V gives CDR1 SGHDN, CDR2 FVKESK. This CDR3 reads CASSQYRTGELFF. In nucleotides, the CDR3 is TGTGCCAGCAGCCAGTACCGCACCGGGGAGCTGTTTTTT.

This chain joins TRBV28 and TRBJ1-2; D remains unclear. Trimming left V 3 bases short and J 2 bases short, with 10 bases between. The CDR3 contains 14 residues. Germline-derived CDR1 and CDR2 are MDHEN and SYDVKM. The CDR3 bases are TGTGCCAGCAGTTTGAGGCTTTTCAACTATGGCTACACCTTC. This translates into CASSLRLFNYGYTF.

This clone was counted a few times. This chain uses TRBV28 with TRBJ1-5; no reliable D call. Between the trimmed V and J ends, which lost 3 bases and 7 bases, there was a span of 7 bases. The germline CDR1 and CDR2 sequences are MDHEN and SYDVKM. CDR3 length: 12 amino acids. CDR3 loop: CASSFMGQPQHF. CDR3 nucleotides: TGTGCCAGCAGTTTCATGGGGCAGCCCCAGCATTTT.

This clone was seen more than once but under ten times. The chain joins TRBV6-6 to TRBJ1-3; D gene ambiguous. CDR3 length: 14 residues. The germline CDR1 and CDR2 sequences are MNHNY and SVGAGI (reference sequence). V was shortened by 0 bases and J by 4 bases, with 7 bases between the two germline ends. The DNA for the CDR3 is TGTGCCAGCAGTTACTCAACAGCAGGAAACACCATATATTTT. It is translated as CASSYSTAGNTIYF.

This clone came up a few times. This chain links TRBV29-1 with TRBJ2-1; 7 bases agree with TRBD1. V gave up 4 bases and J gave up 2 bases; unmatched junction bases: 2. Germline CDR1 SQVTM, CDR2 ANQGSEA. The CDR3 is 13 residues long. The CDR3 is CSVGDRAYNEQFF. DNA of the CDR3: TGCAGCGTTGGAGACAGGGCCTACAATGAGCAGTTCTTC.

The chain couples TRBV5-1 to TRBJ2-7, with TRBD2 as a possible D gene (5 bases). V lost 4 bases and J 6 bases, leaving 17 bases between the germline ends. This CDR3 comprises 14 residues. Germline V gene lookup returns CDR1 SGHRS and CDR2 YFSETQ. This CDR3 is CASSQSGIPGEQYF. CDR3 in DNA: TGCGCCAGCAGCCAATCGGGAATTCCGGGCGAGCAGTACTTC.

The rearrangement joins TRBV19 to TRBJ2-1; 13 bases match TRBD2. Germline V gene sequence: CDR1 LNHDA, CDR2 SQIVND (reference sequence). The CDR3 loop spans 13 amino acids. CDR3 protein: CGTSGRVYNEQFF. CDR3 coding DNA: TGTGGAACTAGCGGGAGGGTCTACAATGAGCAGTTCTTC.

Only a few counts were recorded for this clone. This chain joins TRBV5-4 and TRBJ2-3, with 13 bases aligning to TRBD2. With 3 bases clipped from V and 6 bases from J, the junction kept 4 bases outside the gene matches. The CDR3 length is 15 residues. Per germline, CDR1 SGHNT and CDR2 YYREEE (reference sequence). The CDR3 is CASSWTSGSRDTQYF. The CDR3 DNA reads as TGTGCCAGCAGCTGGACTAGCGGGAGTCGGGATACGCAGTATTTT.

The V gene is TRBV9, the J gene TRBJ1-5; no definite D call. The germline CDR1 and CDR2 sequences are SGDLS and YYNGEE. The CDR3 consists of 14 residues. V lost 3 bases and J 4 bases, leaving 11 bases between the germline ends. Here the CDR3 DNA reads TGTGCCAGCAGCGCTCTTGGCGGGAATCAGCCCCAGCATTTT. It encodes CASSALGGNQPQHF.

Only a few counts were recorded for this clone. The chain's CDR3 is CASSFPGLSETQYF. The CDR3 DNA follows: TGTGCCAGCAGCTTCCCCGGACTTTCGGAGACCCAGTACTTC. The chain uses TRBV7-3 and TRBJ2-5; TRBD2 is a possible D gene (5 bases). The CDR3 is 14 amino acids. Germline V gives CDR1 SGHTA, CDR2 FQGTGA. Trimming shortened V by 3 bases and J by 5 bases, and 13 bases separated the two germline ends.

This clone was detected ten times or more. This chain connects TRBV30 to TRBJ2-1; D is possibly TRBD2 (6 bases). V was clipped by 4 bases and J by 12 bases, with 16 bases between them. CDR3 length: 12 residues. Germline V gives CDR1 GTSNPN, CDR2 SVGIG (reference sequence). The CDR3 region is CAWTPTRTTQFF. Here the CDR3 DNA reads TGTGCCTGGACACCGACTAGGACCACGCAGTTCTTC.

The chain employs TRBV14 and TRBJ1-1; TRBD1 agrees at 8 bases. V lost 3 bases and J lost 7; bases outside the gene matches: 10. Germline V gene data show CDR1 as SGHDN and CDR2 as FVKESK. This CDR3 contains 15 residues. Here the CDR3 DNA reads TGTGCCAGCAGCCACTGGACAGGGAAGCTTGGTGAAGCTTTCTTT. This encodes CASSHWTGKLGEAFF. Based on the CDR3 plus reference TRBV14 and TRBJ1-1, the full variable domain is EAGVTQFPSHSVIEKGQTVTLRCDPISGHDNLYWYRRVMGKEIKFLLHFVKESKQDESGMPNNRFLAERTGGTYSTLKVQPAELEDSGVYFCASSHWTGKLGEAFFGQGTRLTVV.

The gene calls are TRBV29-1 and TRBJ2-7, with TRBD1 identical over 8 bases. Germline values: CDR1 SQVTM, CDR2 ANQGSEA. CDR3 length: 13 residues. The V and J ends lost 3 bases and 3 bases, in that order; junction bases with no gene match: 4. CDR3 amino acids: CSVDRTGSYEQYF. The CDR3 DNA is TGCAGCGTTGACAGGACAGGGAGCTACGAGCAGTACTTC.

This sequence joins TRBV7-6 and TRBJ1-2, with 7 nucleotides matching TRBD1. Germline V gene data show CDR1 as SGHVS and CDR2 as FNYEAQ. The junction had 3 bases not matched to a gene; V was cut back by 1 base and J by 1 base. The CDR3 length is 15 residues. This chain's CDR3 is CASSLGGGLNYGYTF. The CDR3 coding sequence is TGTGCCAGCAGCTTAGGAGGGGGCCTTAACTATGGCTACACCTTC.

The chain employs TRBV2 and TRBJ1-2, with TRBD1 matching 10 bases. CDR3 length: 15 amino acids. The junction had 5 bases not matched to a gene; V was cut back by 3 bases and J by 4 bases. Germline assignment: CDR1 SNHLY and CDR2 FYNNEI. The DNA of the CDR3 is TGTGCCAGCAGTGATCTGAGACAGGGGGCCTATGGCTACACCTTC. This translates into CASSDLRQGAYGYTF.

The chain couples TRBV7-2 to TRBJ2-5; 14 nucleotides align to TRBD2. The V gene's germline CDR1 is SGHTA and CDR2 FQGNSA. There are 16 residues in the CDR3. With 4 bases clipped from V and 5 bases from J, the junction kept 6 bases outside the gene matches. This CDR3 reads CASSSPTSGRVETQYF. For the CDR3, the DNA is TGTGCCAGCAGCTCTCCGACTAGCGGGAGGGTTGAGACCCAGTACTTC.

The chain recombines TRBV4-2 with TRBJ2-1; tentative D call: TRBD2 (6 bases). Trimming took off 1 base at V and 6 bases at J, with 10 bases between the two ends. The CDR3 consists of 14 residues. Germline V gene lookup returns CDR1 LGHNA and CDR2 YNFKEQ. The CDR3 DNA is TGTGCCAGCAGCCAAGTCGCGACTAGCAATGAGCAGTTCTTC. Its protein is CASSQVATSNEQFF.

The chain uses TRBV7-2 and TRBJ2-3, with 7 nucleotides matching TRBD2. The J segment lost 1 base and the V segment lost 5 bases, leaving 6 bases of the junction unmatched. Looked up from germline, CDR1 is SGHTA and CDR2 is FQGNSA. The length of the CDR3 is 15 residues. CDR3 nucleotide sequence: TGTGCCAGCAGCCAGAGACGGGGGGGCACAGATACGCAGTATTTT. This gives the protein CASSQRRGGTDTQYF.

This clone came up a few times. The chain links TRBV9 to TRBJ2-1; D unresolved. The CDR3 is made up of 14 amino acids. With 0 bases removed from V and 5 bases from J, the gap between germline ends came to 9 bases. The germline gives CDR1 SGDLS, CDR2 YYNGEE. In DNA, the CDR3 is TGTGCCAGCAGCGTAGGCCCGATGAACAATGAGCAGTTCTTC. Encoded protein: CASSVGPMNNEQFF.